These 8 T cell receptor beta chains share one sample of origin, sequenced in a study of blood T cell repertoires in COVID-19. Sequenced by immunoSEQ multiplex PCR; TCRdb stores in-frame clones only, minus some. The sample holds under 300,000 clones, approximately 90% seen once. Sequencing was done on a sample of peripheral blood. The receptors here all came from a woman aged 25 to 39 with active or convalescent COVID-19.

The chain's CDR3 is CASSIGGLAGTRTTQYF. The CDR3, as DNA: TGTGCCAGTAGTATTGGAGGACTAGCGGGGACAAGGACAACGCAGTATTTT. This sequence joins TRBV19 and TRBJ2-3, with 12 positions matching TRBD2. Germline assignment: CDR1 LNHDA and CDR2 SQIVND (reference sequence). J lost 9 bases, V lost 3 bases, and 13 bases had no gene match. The CDR3 covers 17 residues.

The J gene is TRBJ2-7, the V gene TRBV25-1; TRBD1 agrees at 8 bases. V was clipped by 4 bases and J by 4 bases; unmatched bases: 6. CDR1 MGHDK and CDR2 SYGVNS come from the germline V gene. The CDR3 consists of 14 residues. In DNA, the CDR3 is TGTGCCAGCAGTGGATCCGGGACAGGATACGAGCAGTACTTC. Translating it yields CASSGSGTGYEQYF.

The chain carries TRBV30 and TRBJ2-1; D is possibly TRBD2 (6 bases). The CDR3 contains 14 residues. From germline, CDR1 is GTSNPN and CDR2 SVGIG (reference sequence). Trimming left V 8 bases short and J 0 bases short, with 14 bases between. The CDR3 loop reads CARRGAGSYNEQFF. CDR3 nucleotide sequence: TGTGCCCGGCGGGGCGCGGGCTCCTACAATGAGCAGTTCTTC. The full variable domain, with the rest looked up from reference TRBV30 and TRBJ2-1, is SQTIHQWPATLVQPVGSPLSLECTVEGTSNPNLYWYRQAAGRGLQLLFYSVGIGQISSEVPQNLSASRPQDRQFILSSKKLLLSDSGFYLCARRGAGSYNEQFFGPGTRLTVL.

This clone was detected only once. V gene TRBV6-2 or TRBV6-3 combines with J gene TRBJ2-2, with TRBD2 identical over 7 bases. This CDR3 has 14 residues. The junction had 2 bases not matched to a gene; V was cut back by 0 bases and J by 7 bases. Germline CDR1 reads MNHEY; CDR2 reads SVGEGT. The chain's CDR3 is CASSYSREGGELFF. In nucleotides, the CDR3 is TGTGCCAGCAGTTACTCGAGGGAGGGCGGGGAGCTGTTTTTT.

This chain joins TRBV14 and TRBJ1-5; no clear D gene. The CDR3 has 12 residues. The ends were cut back, 4 bases at V and 3 bases at J, with 4 bases in the middle. Germline-derived CDR1 and CDR2 are SGHDN and FVKESK. CDR3 DNA: TGTGCCAGCAGCCCTATCAATCAGCCCCAGCATTTT. Translating it yields CASSPINQPQHF.

As regards this clone: One junction end does not reproduce the germline sequence, and a read error may be involved. The chain links TRBV30 to TRBJ2-7; 9 bases fit TRBD2. Germline V gene sequence: CDR1 GTSNPN, CDR2 SVGIG (reference sequence). The CDR3 is made up of 14 amino acids. The CDR3 spells CAWSVGGTSKRGNF. CDR3 sequence (DNA): TGTGCCTGGAGTGTTGGGGGGACTAGCAAAAGGGGGAACTTC.

The CDR3 DNA reads TGTGCCTGGAGTTCCGGGACAGGGGGCTACGAGCAGTACTTC. The encoded protein is CAWSSGTGGYEQYF. The genes are TRBV30 and TRBJ2-7; TRBD1 agrees at 11 bases. This CDR3 is 14 amino acids long. V dropped 2 bases and J dropped 3; count of bases not matched to a gene: 3. Per germline, CDR1 GTSNPN and CDR2 SVGIG (reference sequence). The full variable domain, completed using reference TRBV30 and TRBJ2-7, is SQTIHQWPATLVQPVGSPLSLECTVEGTSNPNLYWYRQAAGRGLQLLFYSVGIGQISSEVPQNLSASRPQDRQFILSSKKLLLSDSGFYLCAWSSGTGGYEQYFGPGTRLTVT.

As DNA, the CDR3 is TGCGCCAGCAGCCTCCTCAGGGGGGATACGCAGTATTTT. It is translated as CASSLLRGDTQYF. The rearrangement joins TRBV10-1 to TRBJ2-3; TRBD1 matches at 7 bases. Germline V CDR1 and CDR2: WNHNN, SYGVQD (reference sequence). This CDR3 spans 13 amino acids. Germline trimming cut 6 bases from V and 6 bases from J; bases unmatched to any gene: 6.